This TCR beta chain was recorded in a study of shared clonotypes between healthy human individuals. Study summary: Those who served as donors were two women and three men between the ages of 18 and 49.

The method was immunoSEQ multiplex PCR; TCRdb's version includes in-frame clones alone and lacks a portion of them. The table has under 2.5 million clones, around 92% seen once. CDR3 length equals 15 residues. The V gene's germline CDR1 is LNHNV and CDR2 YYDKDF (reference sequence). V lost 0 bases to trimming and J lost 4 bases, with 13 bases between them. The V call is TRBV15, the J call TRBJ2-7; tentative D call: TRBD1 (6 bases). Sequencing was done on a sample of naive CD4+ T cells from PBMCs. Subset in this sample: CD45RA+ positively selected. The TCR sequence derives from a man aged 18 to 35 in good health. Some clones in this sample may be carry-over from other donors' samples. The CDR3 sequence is CATSRDQGSAYEQYF. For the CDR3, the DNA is TGTGCCACCAGCAGAGATCAGGGGAGTGCTTACGAGCAGTACTTC.